This TCR beta chain was identified during a study of cytomegalovirus exposure and HLA in healthy donors. At the level of the study: One earlier analysis, a look at around 180 million T cells, found some 110 million unique TCR beta sequences.

PCR amplification relied on 60 Vbeta primers (plus 13 Jbeta primers). Profiling relied on immunoSEQ multiplex PCR, and the TCRdb table lists in-frame clones only, not all of them. Of some 200,000 clones in the sample, around four fifths were seen once. The V and J ends lost 3 bases and 0 bases, in that order; junction bases with no gene match: 5. Germline V gene data show CDR1 as LNHDA and CDR2 as SQIVND (reference sequence). The CDR3 is made up of 16 amino acids. Points from the study as a whole: The only immune exposure information that was available was CMV serostatus.

This clone is a singleton in its sample. The antigen is undetermined. The TCR was taken from a woman aged 60-75 years in good health and CMV-seropositive. J is TRBJ1-1 and V is TRBV19; 9 bases align to TRBD1. Sequencing input: PBMCs. The CDR3 nucleotides are TGTGCCAGTAGTATCGGACAGGGGACCTTGAACACTGAAGCTTTCTTT. Protein sequence: CASSIGQGTLNTEAFF.